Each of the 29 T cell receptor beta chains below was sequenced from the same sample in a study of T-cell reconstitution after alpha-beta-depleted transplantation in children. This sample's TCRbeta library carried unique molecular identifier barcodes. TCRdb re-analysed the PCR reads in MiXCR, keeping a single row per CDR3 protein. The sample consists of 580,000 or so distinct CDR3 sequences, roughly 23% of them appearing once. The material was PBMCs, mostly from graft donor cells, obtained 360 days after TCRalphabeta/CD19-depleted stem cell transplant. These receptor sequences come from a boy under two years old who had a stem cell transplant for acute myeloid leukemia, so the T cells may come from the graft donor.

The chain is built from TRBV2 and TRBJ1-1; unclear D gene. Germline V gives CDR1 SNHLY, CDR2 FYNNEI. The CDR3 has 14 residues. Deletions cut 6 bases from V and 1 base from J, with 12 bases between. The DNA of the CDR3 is TGTGCCAGCAGGATGTCGGGAGGGAACACTGAAGCTTTCTTT. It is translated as CASRMSGGNTEAFF.

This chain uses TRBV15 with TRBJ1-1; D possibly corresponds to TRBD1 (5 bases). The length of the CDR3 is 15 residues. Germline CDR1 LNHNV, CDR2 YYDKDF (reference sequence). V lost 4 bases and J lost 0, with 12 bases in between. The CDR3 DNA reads TGTGCCACCAGCACAGAGGGACGGCTGAACACTGAAGCTTTCTTT. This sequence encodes CATSTEGRLNTEAFF.

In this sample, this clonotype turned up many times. CDR3 DNA sequence: TGCAGCGTTGACTACGGCGGGGAGCAGTACTTC. Amino acids: CSVDYGGEQYF. This rearrangement joins TRBV29-1 to TRBJ2-7; D is possibly TRBD2 (5 bases). Per germline, CDR1 SQVTM and CDR2 ANQGSEA. V was pared by 3 bases and J by 7 bases, with 10 bases between. The CDR3 totals 11 residues.

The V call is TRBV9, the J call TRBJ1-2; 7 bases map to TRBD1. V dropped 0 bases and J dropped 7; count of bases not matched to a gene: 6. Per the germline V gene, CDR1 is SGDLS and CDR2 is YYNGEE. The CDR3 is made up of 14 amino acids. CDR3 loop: CASSVAGTVGGYTF. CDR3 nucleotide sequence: TGTGCCAGCAGCGTAGCTGGGACAGTGGGTGGCTACACCTTC.

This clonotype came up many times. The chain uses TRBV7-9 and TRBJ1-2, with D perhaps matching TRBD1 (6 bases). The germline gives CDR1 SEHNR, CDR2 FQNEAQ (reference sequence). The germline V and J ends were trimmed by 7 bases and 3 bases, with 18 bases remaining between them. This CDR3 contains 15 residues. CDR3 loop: CASIQQGLGYYGYTF. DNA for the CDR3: TGTGCCAGCATCCAACAGGGTTTGGGGTACTATGGCTACACCTTC.

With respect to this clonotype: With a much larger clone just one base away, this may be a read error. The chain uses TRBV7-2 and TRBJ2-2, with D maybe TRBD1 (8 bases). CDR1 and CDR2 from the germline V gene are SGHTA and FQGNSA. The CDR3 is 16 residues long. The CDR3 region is CASSLVPGGVSGELVF. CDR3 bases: TGTGCCAGCAGCCTTGTACCAGGGGGCGTGAGCGGGGAGCTGGTTTTT.

The CDR3 is CASRETGYQPQHF. The CDR3 bases are TGTGCCAGCAGAGAGACAGGGTACCAGCCCCAGCATTTT. The rearrangement joins TRBV12-3 or TRBV12-4 to TRBJ1-5, with 7 bases identical to TRBD1. This CDR3 is built from 13 residues. Trimming at V came to 6 bases and at J to 7 bases, leaving 6 bases not matched to a gene.

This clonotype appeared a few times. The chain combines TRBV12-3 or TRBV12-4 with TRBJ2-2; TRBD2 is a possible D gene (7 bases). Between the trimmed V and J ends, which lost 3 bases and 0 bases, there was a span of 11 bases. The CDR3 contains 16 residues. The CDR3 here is CASSLRGHTNTGELFF. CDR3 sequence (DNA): TGTGCCAGCAGTTTGCGGGGGCATACGAACACCGGGGAGCTGTTTTTT.

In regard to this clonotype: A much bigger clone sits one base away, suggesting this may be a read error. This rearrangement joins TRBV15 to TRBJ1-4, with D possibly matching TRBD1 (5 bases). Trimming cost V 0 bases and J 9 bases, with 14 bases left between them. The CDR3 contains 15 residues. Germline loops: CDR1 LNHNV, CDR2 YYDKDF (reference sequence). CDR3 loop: CATSRDGDLDKKLFF. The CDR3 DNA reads TGTGCCACCAGCAGAGATGGGGACCTTGACAAAAAACTGTTTTTT.

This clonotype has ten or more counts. The CDR3 coding sequence is TGTGCCAGCAGCTCAACTAGATTTGCCGATACGCAGTATTTT. Its protein is CASSSTRFADTQYF. V usage is TRBV6-2 or TRBV6-3 and J usage is TRBJ2-3, with D perhaps TRBD2 (5 bases). The CDR3 is 14 amino acids. Germline CDR1 is MNHEY and CDR2 is SVGEGT. V lost 6 bases, J lost 6 bases, and 16 bases lay in between.

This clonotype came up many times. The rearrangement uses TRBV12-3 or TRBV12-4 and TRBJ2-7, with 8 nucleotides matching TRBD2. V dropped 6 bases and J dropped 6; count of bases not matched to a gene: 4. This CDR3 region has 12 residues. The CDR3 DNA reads TGTGCCAGCAGCCTCGGGGGGGGCGAGCAGTACGTC. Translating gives CASSLGGGEQYV.

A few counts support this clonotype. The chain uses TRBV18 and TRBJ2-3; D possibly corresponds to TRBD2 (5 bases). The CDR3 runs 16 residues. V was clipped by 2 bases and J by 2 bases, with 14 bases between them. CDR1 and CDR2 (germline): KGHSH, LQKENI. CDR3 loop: CASSPARAGDTDTQYF. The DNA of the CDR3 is TGTGCCAGCTCACCAGCCCGGGCCGGGGACACAGATACGCAGTATTTT.

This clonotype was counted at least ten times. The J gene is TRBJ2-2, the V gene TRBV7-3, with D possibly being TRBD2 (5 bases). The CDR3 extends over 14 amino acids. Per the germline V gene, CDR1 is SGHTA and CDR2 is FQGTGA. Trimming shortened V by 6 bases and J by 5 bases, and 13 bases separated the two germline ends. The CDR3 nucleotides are TGTGCCAGCAGGACCTTCCGAGGGACCGGGGAGCTGTTTTTT. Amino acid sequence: CASRTFRGTGELFF.

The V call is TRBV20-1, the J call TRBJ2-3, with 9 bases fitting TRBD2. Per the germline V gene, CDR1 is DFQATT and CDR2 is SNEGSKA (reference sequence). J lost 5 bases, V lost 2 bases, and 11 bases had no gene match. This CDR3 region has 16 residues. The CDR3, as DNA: TGCAGTGCTAGACCCTCGGGCGGGGGGGCCGAAGATACGCAGTATTTT. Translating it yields CSARPSGGGAEDTQYF.

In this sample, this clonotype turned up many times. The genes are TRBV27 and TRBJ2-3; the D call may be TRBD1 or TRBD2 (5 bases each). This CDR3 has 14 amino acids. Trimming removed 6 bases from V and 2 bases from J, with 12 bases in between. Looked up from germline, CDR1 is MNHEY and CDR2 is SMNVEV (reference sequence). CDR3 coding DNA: TGTGCCAGCAGCTGGGACGGCTTCACAGATACGCAGTATTTT. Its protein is CASSWDGFTDTQYF.

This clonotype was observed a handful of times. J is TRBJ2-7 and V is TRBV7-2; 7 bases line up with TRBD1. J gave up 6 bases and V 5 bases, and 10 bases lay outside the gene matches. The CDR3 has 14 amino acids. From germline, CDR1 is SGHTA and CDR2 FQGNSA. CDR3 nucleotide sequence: TGTGCCAGCAGCCTAGGGCCAGGGGGAGCCGAGCAGTACGTC. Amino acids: CASSLGPGGAEQYV.

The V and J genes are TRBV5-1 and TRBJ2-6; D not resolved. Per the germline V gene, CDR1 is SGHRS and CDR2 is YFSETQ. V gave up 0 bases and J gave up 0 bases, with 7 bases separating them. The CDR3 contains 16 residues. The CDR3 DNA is TGCGCCAGCAGCTTGGAACACTTCTCTGGGGCCAACGTCCTGACTTTC. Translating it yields CASSLEHFSGANVLTF.

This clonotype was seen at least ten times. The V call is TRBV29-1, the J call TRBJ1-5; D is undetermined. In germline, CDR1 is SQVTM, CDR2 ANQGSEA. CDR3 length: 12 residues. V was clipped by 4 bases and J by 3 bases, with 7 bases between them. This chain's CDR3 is CSVADANQPQHF. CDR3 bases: TGCAGCGTTGCAGACGCCAATCAGCCCCAGCATTTT.

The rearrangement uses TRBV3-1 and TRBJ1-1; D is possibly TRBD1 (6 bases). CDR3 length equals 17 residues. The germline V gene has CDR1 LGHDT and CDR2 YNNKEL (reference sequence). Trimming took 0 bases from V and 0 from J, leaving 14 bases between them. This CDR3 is CASSQDRRGGMNTEAFF. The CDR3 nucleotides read TGTGCCAGCAGCCAAGATAGGAGGGGGGGCATGAACACTGAAGCTTTCTTT.

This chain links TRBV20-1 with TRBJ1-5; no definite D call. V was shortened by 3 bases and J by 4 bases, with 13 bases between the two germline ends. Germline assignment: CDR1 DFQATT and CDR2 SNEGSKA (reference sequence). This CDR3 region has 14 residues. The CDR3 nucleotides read TGCAGTGCTAGGGCCGGACGACCGAATCAGCCCCAGCATTTT. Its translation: CSARAGRPNQPQHF.

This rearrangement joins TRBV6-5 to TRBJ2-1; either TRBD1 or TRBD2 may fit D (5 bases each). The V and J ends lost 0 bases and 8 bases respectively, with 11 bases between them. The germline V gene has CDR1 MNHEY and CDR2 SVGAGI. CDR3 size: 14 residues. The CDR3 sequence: CASSYSLRGDEQFF. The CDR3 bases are TGTGCCAGCAGTTACTCTCTGAGGGGCGATGAGCAGTTCTTC.

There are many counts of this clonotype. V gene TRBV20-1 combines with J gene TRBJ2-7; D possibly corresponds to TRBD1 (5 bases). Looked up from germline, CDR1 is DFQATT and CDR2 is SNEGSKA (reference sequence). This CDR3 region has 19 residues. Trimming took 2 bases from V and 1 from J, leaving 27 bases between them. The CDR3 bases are TGCAGTGCTAGATACCTGGTAAGGACGTGGGGCGAATCATCCTACGAGCAGTACGTC. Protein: CSARYLVRTWGESSYEQYV.

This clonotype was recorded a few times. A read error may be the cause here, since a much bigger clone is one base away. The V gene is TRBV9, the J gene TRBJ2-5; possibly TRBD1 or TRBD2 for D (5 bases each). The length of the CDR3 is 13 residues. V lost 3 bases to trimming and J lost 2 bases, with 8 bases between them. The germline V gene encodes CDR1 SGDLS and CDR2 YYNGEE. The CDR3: CASSAGTQETQYF. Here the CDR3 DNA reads TGTGCCAGCAGCGCCGGGACGCAAGAGACCCAGTACTTC. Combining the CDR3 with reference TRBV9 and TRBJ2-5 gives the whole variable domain DSGVTQTPKHLITATGQRVTLRCSPRSGDLSVYWYQQSLDQGLQFLIQYYNGEERAKGNILERFSAQQFPDLHSELNLSSLELGDSALYFCASSAGTQETQYFGPGTRLLVL.

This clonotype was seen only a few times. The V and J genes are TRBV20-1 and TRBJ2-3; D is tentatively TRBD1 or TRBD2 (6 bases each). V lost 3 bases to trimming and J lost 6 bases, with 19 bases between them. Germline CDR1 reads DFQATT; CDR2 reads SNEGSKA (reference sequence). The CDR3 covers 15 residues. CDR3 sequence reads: CSARSGLRGPDTQYF. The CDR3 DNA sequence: TGCAGTGCTAGGTCGGGACTCCGGGGGCCGGATACGCAGTATTTT.

CDR3 sequence reads: CASSLGAGQRTDTQYF. The CDR3 nucleotides read TGTGCCAGCAGCTTAGGAGCGGGGCAACGGACAGATACGCAGTATTTT. The chain carries TRBV7-9 and TRBJ2-3, with TRBD2 matching over 7 bases. Germline values: CDR1 SEHNR, CDR2 FQNEAQ (reference sequence). V lost 1 base, J lost 3 bases, and 7 bases stayed unmatched. This CDR3 has 16 residues.

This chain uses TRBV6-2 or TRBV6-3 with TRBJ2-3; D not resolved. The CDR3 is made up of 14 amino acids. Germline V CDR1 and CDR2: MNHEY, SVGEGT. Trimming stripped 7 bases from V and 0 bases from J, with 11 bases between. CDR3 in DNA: TGTGCCAGCAACATCTACTTCAGCACAGATACGCAGTATTTT. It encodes CASNIYFSTDTQYF.

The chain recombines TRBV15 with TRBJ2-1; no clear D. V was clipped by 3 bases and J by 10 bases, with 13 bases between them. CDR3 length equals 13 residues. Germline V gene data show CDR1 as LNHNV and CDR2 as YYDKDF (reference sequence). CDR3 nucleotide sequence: TGTGCCACCAGCAGTACCCCAAGCAGGGAGCAGTTCTTC. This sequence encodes CATSSTPSREQFF.

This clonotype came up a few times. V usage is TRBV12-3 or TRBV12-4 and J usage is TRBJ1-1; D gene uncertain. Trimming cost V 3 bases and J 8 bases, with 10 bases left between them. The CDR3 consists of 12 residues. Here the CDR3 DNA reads TGTGCCAGCAGTTTTAGGGCAGCCGAAGCTTTCTTT. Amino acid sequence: CASSFRAAEAFF.

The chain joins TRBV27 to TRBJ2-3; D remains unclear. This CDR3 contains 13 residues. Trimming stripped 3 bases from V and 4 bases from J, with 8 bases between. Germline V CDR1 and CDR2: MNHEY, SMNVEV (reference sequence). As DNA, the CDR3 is TGTGCCAGCAGTTTTAACAGAGCAGATACGCAGTATTTT. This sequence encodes CASSFNRADTQYF.